The 19 T cell receptor beta chains below were found in one sample sequenced in a study of blood T cell repertoires in COVID-19. Measured with immunoSEQ multiplex PCR; TCRdb has only the in-frame clones, and not every one. The data hold under 95,000 clones, with 75% to 90% observed a single time. The source material was peripheral blood. These receptors all stem from a human donor in a cohort sampled during active COVID-19.

The V gene is TRBV30, the J gene TRBJ2-3; possible D gene TRBD2, 7 bases. CDR3 length equals 15 residues. Germline V gene data show CDR1 as GTSNPN and CDR2 as SVGIG (reference sequence). V shed 3 bases and J shed 5 bases, with 18 bases lying between them. In nucleotides, the CDR3 is TGTGCCTGGAGGCCTGGCGGGGGCGGGGGAGATACGCAGTATTTT. It codes for CAWRPGGGGGDTQYF.

This clone was seen just once. V usage is TRBV11-2 and J usage is TRBJ2-5, with TRBD1 as a possible D gene (6 bases). V shed 5 bases and J shed 4 bases, with 17 bases lying between them. The CDR3 spans 15 residues. Germline V gene data show CDR1 as SGHAT and CDR2 as FQNNGV. The CDR3 spells CASSISWGLRETQYF. As DNA, the CDR3 is TGTGCCAGCAGCATTTCGTGGGGGCTTCGAGAGACCCAGTACTTC.

The chain uses TRBV10-2 and TRBJ1-6; D unclear. CDR3 length: 14 amino acids. The V gene's germline CDR1 is WSHSY and CDR2 SAAADI. Trimming stripped 6 bases from V and 7 bases from J, with 13 bases between. DNA of the CDR3: TGCGCCAGCAGCGAGCTCGGTTCGAATTCACCCCTCCACTTT. Its protein is CASSELGSNSPLHF.

This clone was seen once. The chain links TRBV7-2 to TRBJ2-7; possibly TRBD2 for D (6 bases). Between the trimmed V and J ends, which lost 1 base and 4 bases, there was a span of 11 bases. Germline CDR1 and CDR2: SGHTA and FQGNSA. The CDR3 is made up of 14 amino acids. CDR3 sequence reads: CASSLVSGPYEQYF. The CDR3 DNA is TGTGCCAGCAGCTTAGTTAGCGGCCCGTACGAGCAGTACTTC.

This rearrangement joins TRBV27 to TRBJ1-1; no firm D call. Germline V CDR1 and CDR2: MNHEY, SMNVEV (reference sequence). The CDR3 extends over 16 amino acids. V was pared by 7 bases and J by 6 bases, with 24 bases between. The CDR3 sequence is CASTSPGYRGPAEAFF. The CDR3 DNA sequence: TGTGCCAGCACCTCCCCCGGGTATCGGGGTCCGGCTGAAGCTTTCTTT.

The genes are TRBV7-3 and TRBJ2-3, with D possibly TRBD2 on 5 matching bases. The CDR3 has 14 amino acids. CDR1 SGHTA and CDR2 FQGTGA come from the germline V gene. Trimming removed 10 bases at V and 4 bases at J, with 18 bases between. CDR3 nucleotides: TGTGCCACTTCAACGGGGATTCAGGCAGATACGCAGTATTTT. Translating it yields CATSTGIQADTQYF.

In this sample, this clone turned up a few times. The V call is TRBV7-3, the J call TRBJ2-3, with 12 bases matching TRBD2. Germline values: CDR1 SGHTA, CDR2 FQGTGA. The CDR3 runs 18 residues. After removal of 0 bases from V and 2 bases from J, the junction contained 6 bases not matched to a gene. The CDR3 region is CASSLTSTSGSSTDTQYF. The CDR3 bases are TGTGCCAGCAGCTTAACGTCGACTAGCGGGAGTTCCACAGATACGCAGTATTTT.

The rearrangement uses TRBV5-4 and TRBJ2-5; the D gene is possibly TRBD1 (6 bases). Trimming shortened V by 3 bases and J by 3 bases, and 18 bases separated the two germline ends. From germline, CDR1 is SGHNT and CDR2 YYREEE (reference sequence). CDR3 length equals 16 residues. The CDR3 DNA sequence: TGTGCCAGCAGCTCGAGTTGGGACATAAGAAAAGAGACCCAGTACTTC. Translated: CASSSSWDIRKETQYF.

The V and J genes are TRBV6-4 and TRBJ2-5; the D gene is possibly TRBD2 (5 bases). The CDR3 consists of 13 residues. Per the germline V gene, CDR1 is MRHNA and CDR2 is SNTAGT. The V end lost 6 bases, the J end lost 4 bases, and 12 bases lay between the germline ends. DNA for the CDR3: TGTGCCAGCAGCTCGAACGAGGGAGAGACCCAGTACTTC. Protein product: CASSSNEGETQYF.

The genes are TRBV5-4 and TRBJ2-1; 11 bases fit TRBD2. V lost 7 bases and J lost 7; bases outside the gene matches: 10. This CDR3 comprises 15 residues. The germline V gene encodes CDR1 SGHNT and CDR2 YYREEE (reference sequence). The CDR3 is CASGNSGGAGNEQFF. CDR3 DNA: TGTGCCAGCGGGAATAGCGGGGGGGCCGGGAATGAGCAGTTCTTC. Together with reference TRBV5-4 and TRBJ2-1, the CDR3 gives the full variable domain: ETGVTQSPTHLIKTRGQQVTLRCSSQSGHNTVSWYQQALGQGPQFIFQYYREEENGRGNFPPRFSGLQFPNYSSELNVNALELDDSALYLCASGNSGGAGNEQFFGPGTRLTVL.

This sequence joins TRBV11-2 and TRBJ1-1; D remains ambiguous. There are 16 residues in the CDR3. V lost 4 bases and J lost 1, with 16 bases in between. Germline V lookup: CDR1 SGHAT, CDR2 FQNNGV. The CDR3 nucleotides are TGTGCCAGCAGCTCAGGAAACAGCGGGCGGAACACTGAAGCTTTCTTT. This translates into CASSSGNSGRNTEAFF.

V gene TRBV7-9 combines with J gene TRBJ2-1; possibly TRBD1 for D (6 bases). Per the germline V gene, CDR1 is SEHNR and CDR2 is FQNEAQ (reference sequence). The CDR3 length is 13 residues. With 5 bases removed from V and 10 bases from J, the gap between germline ends came to 15 bases. DNA for the CDR3: TGTGCCAGCAGCGCGCCGGGACACGGGGAGCAGTTCTTC. Protein: CASSAPGHGEQFF.

This clone has a handful of counts. The chain combines TRBV10-1 with TRBJ1-2, with TRBD1 matching 7 bases. Trimming at V came to 6 bases and at J to 3 bases, leaving 4 bases not matched to a gene. Germline CDR1 WNHNN, CDR2 SYGVQD (reference sequence). The CDR3 covers 13 residues. The CDR3 DNA is TGCGCCAGCAGCCGGGACAGAGACTATGGCTACACCTTC. Encoded protein: CASSRDRDYGYTF.

The CDR3 nucleotides are TGTGCCAGCAGCCAGCTGGACAGGAATTCACCCCTCCACTTT. Protein: CASSQLDRNSPLHF. V usage is TRBV3-1 (or the pseudogene TRBV3-2) and J usage is TRBJ1-6; the match to TRBD1 covers 7 bases. V dropped 3 bases and J dropped 7; count of bases not matched to a gene: 3. CDR1 is LGHDT, CDR2 YNNKEL, per germline (reference sequence). The CDR3 loop spans 14 amino acids.

The chain couples TRBV6-5 to TRBJ2-7; 9 nucleotides line up with TRBD1. Unmatched junction bases numbered 6, after V lost 6 bases and J lost 0 bases. CDR3 length equals 15 residues. Germline V CDR1 and CDR2: MNHEY, SVGAGI. CDR3 DNA sequence: TGTGCCAGCAGGAACAGGGGGCTCAGCTCCTACGAGCAGTACTTC. Translating it yields CASRNRGLSSYEQYF.

The J gene is TRBJ2-7, the V gene TRBV28; 8 bases match TRBD1. Germline lookup yields CDR1 MDHEN and CDR2 SYDVKM. There are 18 residues in the CDR3. V lost 6 bases and J lost 7; bases outside the gene matches: 23. CDR3 DNA sequence: TGTGCCAGCAGCCCAGGGGGCATATTCTTGGGGCGTGAGTATGAGCAGTACTTC. Translated, it gives CASSPGGIFLGREYEQYF.

J is TRBJ2-7 and V is TRBV28, with D perhaps matching TRBD2 (6 bases). This CDR3 is built from 13 residues. Trimming shortened V by 5 bases and J by 5 bases, and 13 bases separated the two germline ends. The germline CDR1 and CDR2 sequences are MDHEN and SYDVKM. CDR3 nucleotide sequence: TGTGCCAGCAGTGGAGGGGAGAGGGACGAGCAGTACTTC. Protein product: CASSGGERDEQYF.

The gene calls are TRBV29-1 and TRBJ1-3, with D possibly matching TRBD1 (5 bases). The CDR3 runs to 13 residues. Trimming removed 7 bases at V and 0 bases at J, with 10 bases between. Germline CDR1 and CDR2: SQVTM and ANQGSEA. The CDR3 reads CSAQTVSGNTIYF. The CDR3 DNA is TGCAGCGCCCAGACAGTCTCTGGAAACACCATATATTTT.

This chain connects TRBV5-1 to TRBJ1-2, with 8 bases matching TRBD1. V was pared by 4 bases and J by 0 bases, with 17 bases of the junction left unmatched. The germline gives CDR1 SGHRS, CDR2 YFSETQ. This CDR3 comprises 19 residues. The CDR3 DNA is TGCGCCAGCAGCCGACCCTCCAACGACCGGACAGGGACTAACTATGGCTACACCTTC. It yields the protein CASSRPSNDRTGTNYGYTF.